The 23 T cell receptor beta chains reported below all come from one sample, sequenced in a study of blood T cell repertoires in COVID-19. TCRdb keeps only in-frame clones here, not all; method: immunoSEQ multiplex PCR. The sample lists tens of thousands of clones, 70% to 90% occurring once. Material for sequencing was peripheral blood. Receptors originate from a man between 40 and 49 years old with COVID-19, enrolled during active disease.

The rearrangement links TRBV5-1 to TRBJ2-2; no definite D call. V was shortened by 3 bases and J by 5 bases, with 11 bases between the two germline ends. The CDR3 sequence is 14 residues long. CDR1 SGHRS and CDR2 YFSETQ come from the germline V gene. The CDR3 reads CASSYDTVTGELFF. The CDR3 DNA follows: TGCGCCAGCAGCTACGATACAGTAACCGGGGAGCTGTTTTTT.

The V gene is TRBV6-6, the J gene TRBJ2-2, with TRBD1 identical over 7 bases. CDR3 size: 16 residues. Germline assignment: CDR1 MNHNY and CDR2 SVGAGI (reference sequence). The J segment lost 1 base and the V segment lost 5 bases, leaving 7 bases of the junction unmatched. The CDR3 nucleotides read TGTGCCAGCAGTCCCACGGGACAGAGGAACACCGGGGAGCTGTTTTTT. Translation gives CASSPTGQRNTGELFF.

The gene calls are TRBV5-4 and TRBJ2-1; 14 bases line up with TRBD2. Germline CDR1 and CDR2: SGHNT and YYREEE (reference sequence). Unmatched junction bases numbered 7, after V lost 4 bases and J lost 10 bases. The CDR3 sequence is 15 residues long. In DNA, the CDR3 is TGTGCCAGCAGCCAGACTAGCGGGGGGGCCGGAGAGCAGTTCTTC. Protein sequence: CASSQTSGGAGEQFF.

V usage is TRBV4-2 and J usage is TRBJ2-3; D uncertain. Per the germline V gene, CDR1 is LGHNA and CDR2 is YNFKEQ. The CDR3 extends over 17 amino acids. Trimming took off 2 bases at V and 2 bases at J, with 17 bases between the two ends. CDR3 coding DNA: TGTGCCAGCAGCCAATTTCTTGACACCGAATACACAGATACGCAGTATTTT. Protein product: CASSQFLDTEYTDTQYF.

The chain has TRBV4-2 and TRBJ2-5; TRBD2 aligns across 7 bases. Per germline, CDR1 LGHNA and CDR2 YNFKEQ. This CDR3 region has 17 residues. V trimming: 0 bases; J trimming: 2 bases; junction bases outside the gene matches: 9. CDR3 bases: TGTGCCAGCAGCCAAGAACTTGGAGCGGGGTTACAAGAGACCCAGTACTTC. It encodes CASSQELGAGLQETQYF.

CDR3 sequence: CASSLARDRANYGYTF. CDR3 DNA sequence: TGCGCCAGCAGCTTGGCCCGGGACAGAGCTAACTATGGCTACACCTTC. This chain uses TRBV5-1 with TRBJ1-2; 7 nucleotides agree with TRBD1. The germline V gene encodes CDR1 SGHRS and CDR2 YFSETQ. CDR3 size: 16 residues. V was clipped by 0 bases and J by 0 bases; unmatched bases: 5.

The chain joins TRBV24-1 to TRBJ2-3; 12 bases are a match to TRBD2. Looked up from germline, CDR1 is KGHDR and CDR2 is SFDVKD. The trim removed 4 bases at V and 3 bases at J, leaving 7 bases unmatched. This CDR3 is 17 amino acids long. The CDR3 loop is CATSDLLAGGGTDTQYF. CDR3 DNA sequence: TGTGCCACCAGTGACCTACTAGCGGGGGGAGGAACAGATACGCAGTATTTT.

The gene calls are TRBV27 and TRBJ2-7; 9 nucleotides match TRBD1. The length of the CDR3 is 16 residues. Trimming at V came to 2 bases and at J to 10 bases, leaving 15 bases not matched to a gene. Germline loops: CDR1 MNHEY, CDR2 SMNVEV (reference sequence). The DNA for the CDR3 is TGTGCCAGCAGTTTAGTGGTCGGGACAGGGCCCACTACTCAGTACTTC. Translation: CASSLVVGTGPTTQYF.

The rearrangement joins TRBV5-5 to TRBJ1-5; 7 bases fit TRBD1. This CDR3 has 15 amino acids. V trimming: 2 bases; J trimming: 5 bases; junction bases outside the gene matches: 7. The germline V gene encodes CDR1 SGHKS and CDR2 YYEKEE (reference sequence). Here the CDR3 reads CASSLTQGEDQPQHF. The CDR3 DNA follows: TGTGCCAGCAGCTTAACCCAGGGGGAAGATCAGCCCCAGCATTTT. Full variable domain (missing parts from reference TRBV5-5 and TRBJ1-5): DAGVTQSPTHLIKTRGQQVTLRCSPISGHKSVSWYQQVLGQGPQFIFQYYEKEERGRGNFPDRFSARQFPNYSSELNVNALLLGDSALYLCASSLTQGEDQPQHFGDGTRLSIL.

J is TRBJ2-1 and V is TRBV6-1; D possibly corresponds to TRBD1 (6 bases). This CDR3 comprises 17 residues. Looked up from germline, CDR1 is MNHNS and CDR2 is SASEGT. With 0 bases removed from V and 7 bases from J, the gap between germline ends came to 19 bases. The CDR3 bases are TGTGCCAGCAGTGAAGCGTTAAGGACAGTCTCGAGGAATGAGCAGTTCTTC. Protein product: CASSEALRTVSRNEQFF.

The chain joins TRBV29-1 to TRBJ2-1, with 7 bases that match TRBD2. Germline V lookup: CDR1 SQVTM, CDR2 ANQGSEA. The V segment lost 5 bases and the J segment 6 bases; nucleotides outside the gene matches: 16. CDR3 size: 16 residues. DNA for the CDR3: TGCAGCGTTCCGCGCGGGCTGGGGGGGTCGTTCAATGAGCAGTTCTTC. Its protein product is CSVPRGLGGSFNEQFF.

This clone was observed once. This sequence joins TRBV3-1 (or the pseudogene TRBV3-2) and TRBJ2-5; TRBD2 agrees at 8 bases. Germline CDR1 LGHDT, CDR2 YNNKEL (reference sequence). The V gene end was trimmed by 4 bases and the J gene end by 5 bases; junction bases not matched to a gene: 9. CDR3 length equals 15 residues. CDR3 nucleotide sequence: TGTGCCAGCAGCCCCCCCACTAGCGGTAGGGAGACCCAGTACTTC. This codes for CASSPPTSGRETQYF.

This clone was counted a few times. The chain joins TRBV29-1 to TRBJ1-5; tentative D call: TRBD1 (5 bases). The germline V gene has CDR1 SQVTM and CDR2 ANQGSEA. The CDR3 has 15 amino acids. Trimming pared 7 bases from V and 6 bases from J, leaving 22 bases between. This CDR3 is CSATLGGGSGQPQHF. CDR3 DNA: TGCAGCGCTACCCTCGGCGGGGGGTCGGGTCAGCCCCAGCATTTT.

The chain combines TRBV3-1 (or the pseudogene TRBV3-2) with TRBJ2-7, with TRBD1 as a possible D gene (5 bases). V was clipped by 4 bases and J by 6 bases, with 13 bases between them. From germline, CDR1 is LGHDT and CDR2 YNNKEL (reference sequence). The CDR3 length is 13 residues. CDR3 sequence: CASSRSQGGEQYF. The CDR3 nucleotides are TGTGCCAGCAGCCGATCTCAGGGCGGCGAGCAGTACTTC.

The chain joins TRBV7-9 to TRBJ2-5; the D is unclear. This CDR3 has 8 residues. Germline lookup yields CDR1 SEHNR and CDR2 FQNEAQ (reference sequence). In DNA, the CDR3 is TGTGTACAAGAGACCCAGTACTTC. It specifies CVQETQYF. Complete variable domain (other parts from reference TRBV7-9 and TRBJ2-5): DTGVSQNPRHKITKRGQNVTFRCDPISEHNRLYWYRQTLGQGPEFLTYFQNEAQLEKSRLLSDRFSAERPKGSFSTLEIQRTEQGDSAMYLCVQETQYFGPGTRLLVL.

This chain connects TRBV5-1 to TRBJ1-2; D is perhaps TRBD1 (6 bases). This CDR3 is built from 15 residues. Deletions cut 0 bases from V and 3 bases from J, with 12 bases between. Germline values: CDR1 SGHRS, CDR2 YFSETQ. The CDR3 DNA reads as TGCGCCAGCAGCTTGGCAACAGGGCTGGACTATGGCTACACCTTC. This translates into CASSLATGLDYGYTF.

The gene calls are TRBV7-2 and TRBJ2-1, with D perhaps TRBD2 (5 bases). CDR1 is SGHTA, CDR2 FQGNSA, per germline. Trimming removed 1 base from V and 14 bases from J, with 12 bases in between. The CDR3 is made up of 12 amino acids. For the CDR3, the DNA is TGTGCCAGCAGCTTAGGAGGGTTAGAGAAGTTCTTC. This codes for CASSLGGLEKFF.

The chain has TRBV7-3 and TRBJ2-2; D is possibly TRBD2 (6 bases). Germline V gives CDR1 SGHTA, CDR2 FQGTGA. The V gene lost 4 bases and the J gene lost 1 base, with 10 bases spanning the gap. The CDR3 has 15 amino acids. CDR3 nucleotide sequence: TGTGCCAGCAGCTCGGGACTCGTGAACACCGGGGAGCTGTTTTTT. Its translation: CASSSGLVNTGELFF.

The chain couples TRBV4-1 to TRBJ2-3; D unclear. Germline loops: CDR1 MGHRA, CDR2 YSYEKL. V was shortened by 2 bases and J by 2 bases, with 8 bases between the two germline ends. The CDR3 covers 14 residues. The CDR3 protein is CASSQTLFTDTQYF. In DNA form, the CDR3 reads TGCGCCAGCAGCCAAACTCTTTTCACAGATACGCAGTATTTT.

The chain combines TRBV10-3 with TRBJ2-7, with 9 bases aligning to TRBD1. The CDR3 totals 13 residues. From germline, CDR1 is ENHRY and CDR2 SYGVKD. J gave up 3 bases and V 4 bases, and 1 base lay outside the gene matches. Here the CDR3 DNA reads TGTGCCATCAGTGGGGGACAGGGCTACGAGCAGTACTTC. Translated: CAISGGQGYEQYF.

The genes are TRBV3-1 (or the pseudogene TRBV3-2) and TRBJ2-2; the match to TRBD1 covers 9 bases. From germline, CDR1 is LGHDT and CDR2 YNNKEL (reference sequence). The CDR3 has 15 residues. V lost 0 bases to trimming and J lost 5 bases; unmatched junction nucleotides: 1. The CDR3 coding sequence is TGTGCCAGCAGCCAAGAACAGGGGGCGACCGGGGAGCTGTTTTTT. It translates to CASSQEQGATGELFF.

The chain is built from TRBV5-1 and TRBJ2-5; perhaps TRBD1 as D (6 bases). The CDR3 runs 15 residues. V lost 4 bases and J 4 bases, leaving 17 bases between the germline ends. Germline CDR1 reads SGHRS; CDR2 reads YFSETQ. The CDR3 sequence: CASSRSTGRRETQYF. The DNA for the CDR3 is TGCGCCAGCAGCAGGTCAACAGGGCGTCGAGAGACCCAGTACTTC.

The rearrangement uses TRBV6-6 and TRBJ2-7, with 8 bases aligning to TRBD1. The germline V gene encodes CDR1 MNHNY and CDR2 SVGAGI (reference sequence). Trimming removed 6 bases from V and 2 bases from J; junction bases left unmatched: 6. The CDR3 has 14 amino acids. Here the CDR3 reads CASRPGGPTYEQYF. For the CDR3, the DNA is TGTGCCAGCAGGCCAGGGGGCCCCACCTACGAGCAGTACTTC.